The 28 T cell receptor beta chains below were found in one sample sequenced in a study of T cells in Graves' hyperthyroidism and ophthalmopathy. Amplification of TCR beta CDR3 regions used RNA as the template. First-round RT-PCR targeting the TCR CDR3 was performed with the HTBI primer set. TCRdb used MiXCR to reprocess the multiplex PCR reads, holding one entry per CDR3 protein. The data contain about 400,000 distinct CDR3 sequences, around 15% of them seen just once; the ten biggest clones take up 5.3%. Material for sequencing was blood. These TCRs come from a woman in her late teens or twenties with Graves' hyperthyroidism.

This clonotype has a count of ten or more. The rearrangement links TRBV10-1 to TRBJ1-2; D remains ambiguous. This CDR3 is built from 12 residues. Germline loops: CDR1 WNHNN, CDR2 SYGVQD (reference sequence). V shed 8 bases and J shed 3 bases, with 10 bases lying between them. CDR3 DNA sequence: TGCGCCAGCTTTTACAGATACTATGGCTACACCTTC. It encodes CASFYRYYGYTF.

In this sample, this clonotype turned up many times. This sequence joins TRBV29-1 and TRBJ1-1; D is ambiguous. Germline values: CDR1 SQVTM, CDR2 ANQGSEA. There are 11 residues in the CDR3. V was pared by 4 bases and J by 7 bases, with 10 bases between. In DNA, the CDR3 is TGCAGCGTTGTAACAGTCATTGAAGCTTTCTTT. Its protein is CSVVTVIEAFF.

Ten or more counts support this clonotype. This sequence joins TRBV2 and TRBJ2-7; 10 positions match TRBD1. J lost 2 bases, V lost 3 bases, and 4 bases had no gene match. CDR1 is SNHLY, CDR2 FYNNEI, per germline. CDR3 length equals 15 residues. CDR3 in DNA: TGTGCCAGCAGTGATTTAGGGACAGGGGCCTACGAGCAGTACTTC. Protein: CASSDLGTGAYEQYF.

This clonotype came up many times. The chain combines TRBV9 with TRBJ2-1, with D unclear. This CDR3 comprises 15 residues. Trimming pared 2 bases from V and 6 bases from J, leaving 15 bases between. CDR1 and CDR2 (germline): SGDLS, YYNGEE. Here the CDR3 reads CASSVTGSSPNEQFF. CDR3 nucleotides: TGTGCCAGCAGCGTCACCGGGTCTTCTCCCAATGAGCAGTTCTTC.

This clonotype showed up many times. This chain joins TRBV20-1 and TRBJ1-5; D not certain. The CDR3 has 13 residues. V was pared by 5 bases and J by 3 bases, with 11 bases between. In germline, CDR1 is DFQATT, CDR2 SNEGSKA (reference sequence). The CDR3 protein is CSAPLGDNQPQHF. The CDR3 DNA follows: TGCAGTGCTCCACTTGGGGACAATCAGCCCCAGCATTTT.

This clonotype was picked up many times. The rearrangement links TRBV18 to TRBJ2-6, with D unresolved. Trimming took 10 bases from V and 1 from J, leaving 8 bases between them. The germline V gene has CDR1 KGHSH and CDR2 LQKENI. The length of the CDR3 is 13 residues. CDR3 residues: CATRESGANVLTF. In nucleotides, the CDR3 is TGTGCCACCCGAGAGTCTGGGGCCAACGTCCTGACTTTC.

This clonotype has just a few counts. CDR3 coding DNA: TGCGCCAGCAGCCCATTCGGAGGAGATACGCAGTATTTT. Translating it yields CASSPFGGDTQYF. This chain connects TRBV10-2 to TRBJ2-3, with D possibly matching TRBD2 (5 bases). The V end was cut by 6 bases, the J end by 5 bases, with 12 bases between. The CDR3 is 13 amino acids. CDR1 is WSHSY, CDR2 SAAADI, per germline.

The sample holds many counts of this clonotype. The chain links TRBV18 to TRBJ2-1; TRBD2 aligns across 14 bases. Per germline, CDR1 KGHSH and CDR2 LQKENI. The CDR3 has 15 residues. With V trimmed by 2 bases and J by 7 bases, 1 base remained unmatched. The CDR3 reads CASSPGLAGGNEQFF. DNA of the CDR3: TGTGCCAGCTCACCAGGACTAGCGGGAGGTAATGAGCAGTTCTTC.

This clonotype was counted ten times or more. This chain uses TRBV6-1 with TRBJ2-3; unclear D gene. Germline CDR1 and CDR2: MNHNS and SASEGT. The V end lost 10 bases, the J end lost 2 bases, and 7 bases lay between the germline ends. The CDR3 runs to 11 residues. This CDR3 reads CATRFTDTQYF. CDR3 DNA: TGTGCCACCAGGTTCACAGATACGCAGTATTTT.

This clonotype occurred many times. The genes are TRBV12-3 or TRBV12-4 and TRBJ1-5; TRBD1 aligns across 7 bases. J was trimmed by 4 bases and V by 5 bases; bases with no gene match: 8. The length of the CDR3 is 15 residues. CDR3 amino acids: CASSTRQGGNQPQHF. The DNA for the CDR3 is TGTGCCAGCAGTACAAGACAGGGAGGAAATCAGCCCCAGCATTTT.

Many counts were recorded for this clonotype. V gene TRBV28 combines with J gene TRBJ2-1; possibly TRBD1 for D (5 bases). Trimming removed 3 bases at V and 7 bases at J, with 28 bases between. Germline CDR1 MDHEN, CDR2 SYDVKM. CDR3 length: 19 residues. CDR3 nucleotides: TGTGCCAGCAGTTTGTCGCAACGGCAGGGCCTCTCTAGGGGTAATGAGCAGTTCTTC. This sequence encodes CASSLSQRQGLSRGNEQFF.

This clonotype has a count of ten or more. The CDR3 loop is CASSPGRVGTEAFF. The CDR3 DNA is TGTGCCAGCAGTCCCGGGAGGGTGGGCACTGAAGCTTTCTTT. The chain has TRBV3-1 and TRBJ1-1; no reliable D call. Germline V gives CDR1 LGHDT, CDR2 YNNKEL (reference sequence). V lost 6 bases and J lost 4, with 15 bases in between. There are 14 residues in the CDR3.

This clonotype was seen at least ten times. The chain is built from TRBV27 and TRBJ2-1; 7 nucleotides match TRBD1. Trimming cost V 3 bases and J 5 bases; bases outside gene matches: 4. Germline V CDR1 and CDR2: MNHEY, SMNVEV (reference sequence). The CDR3 is made up of 14 amino acids. This CDR3 is CASSFYGTDNEQFF. CDR3 in DNA: TGTGCCAGCAGTTTCTACGGGACAGACAATGAGCAGTTCTTC.

This clonotype was seen repeatedly, ten times or more. This rearrangement joins TRBV11-1 to TRBJ2-7; 11 bases agree with TRBD1. The ends lost 1 base at V and 6 bases at J; junction bases unmatched: 2. CDR3 length: 14 residues. Germline-derived CDR1 and CDR2 are SGHAT and FQDESV (reference sequence). Here the CDR3 reads CASSLVGTGGEQYF. In nucleotides, the CDR3 is TGTGCCAGCAGCTTAGTCGGGACAGGGGGCGAGCAGTACTTC.

This clonotype has a handful of counts. The rearrangement links TRBV19 to TRBJ1-6; no reliable D call. Germline V CDR1 and CDR2: LNHDA, SQIVND (reference sequence). The CDR3 is made up of 15 amino acids. V was clipped by 1 base and J by 6 bases, with 10 bases between them. CDR3 residues: CASSIVGTGNSPLHF. The CDR3 nucleotides read TGTGCCAGTAGTATAGTCGGAACGGGTAATTCACCCCTCCACTTT.

There are a few counts of this clonotype. This rearrangement joins TRBV6-5 to TRBJ2-5; D is tentatively TRBD1 or TRBD2 (5 bases each). The germline CDR1 and CDR2 sequences are MNHEY and SVGAGI. Between the trimmed V and J ends, which lost 2 bases and 5 bases, there was a span of 12 bases. This CDR3 contains 14 residues. CDR3 sequence reads: CASSYGTSGETQYF. DNA of the CDR3: TGTGCCAGCAGTTACGGGACGAGTGGGGAGACCCAGTACTTC.

The chain uses TRBV24-1 and TRBJ2-5, with 11 bases matching TRBD2. Germline V CDR1 and CDR2: KGHDR, SFDVKD. CDR3 length equals 14 residues. The J segment lost 13 bases and the V segment lost 3 bases, leaving 9 bases of the junction unmatched. The CDR3 region has the DNA TGTGCCACCAGTGATCTTAGCGGGAGGGCCCCCAGGTACTTC. The encoded protein is CATSDLSGRAPRYF.

The V gene is TRBV28, the J gene TRBJ1-6; D is perhaps TRBD1 (6 bases). Deletions cut 2 bases from V and 8 bases from J, with 13 bases between. The CDR3 extends over 15 amino acids. Per germline, CDR1 MDHEN and CDR2 SYDVKM. CDR3 in amino acids: CASSLMEGGYSPLHF. CDR3 in DNA: TGTGCCAGCAGTTTAATGGAGGGGGGTTATTCACCCCTCCACTTT.

This chain connects TRBV30 to TRBJ2-2, with TRBD2 matching 9 bases. This CDR3 region has 14 residues. V gave up 7 bases and J gave up 7 bases; unmatched junction bases: 10. The germline CDR1 and CDR2 sequences are GTSNPN and SVGIG (reference sequence). The CDR3, as DNA: TGTGCCTTGCATAGCGGGAGCTTCGGCGGGGAGCTGTTTTTT. This sequence encodes CALHSGSFGGELFF.

The chain combines TRBV5-1 with TRBJ1-5, with TRBD1 identical over 8 bases. The V gene's germline CDR1 is SGHRS and CDR2 YFSETQ. The CDR3 has 15 amino acids. V lost 0 bases to trimming and J lost 6 bases; unmatched junction nucleotides: 5. The CDR3 spells CASSLEGQESQPQHF. CDR3 coding DNA: TGCGCCAGCAGCTTGGAGGGACAGGAGAGTCAGCCCCAGCATTTT. The full variable domain, with the rest looked up from reference TRBV5-1 and TRBJ1-5, is KAGVTQTPRYLIKTRGQQVTLSCSPISGHRSVSWYQQTPGQGLQFLFEYFSETQRNKGNFPGRFSGRQFSNSRSEMNVSTLELGDSALYLCASSLEGQESQPQHFGDGTRLSIL.

As for this clonotype: Given a much more abundant clone one base away, this may be a read error. The J gene is TRBJ2-3, the V gene TRBV2, with D maybe TRBD2 (6 bases). Germline-derived CDR1 and CDR2 are SNHLY and FYNNEI. The CDR3 is 17 residues long. V dropped 5 bases and J dropped 2 bases, with 20 bases sitting between them. The CDR3 reads CASSYSVAVRPTDTQYF. The CDR3 DNA is TGTGCCAGCAGTTACTCGGTAGCGGTTAGACCCACAGATACGCAGTATTTT.

The chain recombines TRBV12-3 or TRBV12-4 with TRBJ1-2; D possibly corresponds to TRBD1 (5 bases). The germline V and J ends were trimmed by 5 bases and 2 bases, with 15 bases remaining between them. This CDR3 region has 15 residues. The CDR3 loop reads CASSPGPSGNYGYTF. The CDR3, as DNA: TGTGCCAGCAGTCCGGGACCAAGCGGGAACTATGGCTACACCTTC.

The V and J genes are TRBV4-2 and TRBJ1-2, with 8 bases that match TRBD1. The germline V gene has CDR1 LGHNA and CDR2 YNFKEQ. V shed 0 bases, J shed 5 bases, and the junction held 5 bases outside the gene matches. The CDR3 is 15 amino acids. CDR3: CASSQEGRGRYGYTF. Written as DNA, the CDR3 is TGTGCCAGCAGCCAAGAGGGCAGGGGGCGTTATGGCTACACCTTC.

This clonotype was picked up a small number of times. This could be a read error, since a much larger clone is one nucleotide away. DNA of the CDR3: TGTGCCACCAGTGAACCCTGGGCGGGAGAGGGACTACGCACAGATATGCAGTATTTT. It translates to CATSEPWAGEGLRTDMQYF. The chain recombines TRBV24-1 with TRBJ2-3, with TRBD2 matching 7 bases. CDR1 is KGHDR, CDR2 SFDVKD, per germline. The CDR3 loop spans 19 amino acids.

V usage is TRBV7-3 and J usage is TRBJ2-3, with 11 nucleotides matching TRBD1. V was pared by 4 bases and J by 5 bases, with 5 bases of the junction left unmatched. The CDR3 contains 15 residues. The germline V gene encodes CDR1 SGHTA and CDR2 FQGTGA. The CDR3 DNA reads as TGTGCCAGCAGCTACGGACAGGGGGCAAGAGATACGCAGTATTTT. This sequence encodes CASSYGQGARDTQYF.

This clonotype turned up a few times. The chain combines TRBV5-6 with TRBJ2-2, with a possible D match to TRBD2 (5 bases). The CDR3 sequence is 16 residues long. In germline, CDR1 is SGHDT, CDR2 YYEEEE. V dropped 1 base and J dropped 4 bases, with 14 bases sitting between them. The DNA of the CDR3 is TGTGCCAGCAGCTTGAGTGAAAAGCGGTCCACCGGGGAGCTGTTTTTT. Its translation is CASSLSEKRSTGELFF.

This clonotype has ten or more counts. The chain joins TRBV27 to TRBJ1-4, with D unclear. The CDR3 runs to 15 residues. Looked up from germline, CDR1 is MNHEY and CDR2 is SMNVEV (reference sequence). The germline V and J ends were trimmed by 5 bases and 2 bases, with 12 bases remaining between them. CDR3 sequence: CASSKIGQTNEKLFF. The CDR3 DNA follows: TGTGCCAGCAGTAAGATTGGGCAGACTAATGAAAAACTGTTTTTT.

This clonotype came up many times. The chain carries TRBV28 and TRBJ2-7; D not certain. The CDR3 length is 14 residues. The ends were cut back, 1 base at V and 3 bases at J, with 10 bases in the middle. Per the germline V gene, CDR1 is MDHEN and CDR2 is SYDVKM. The CDR3 sequence is CASSLSSPSYEQYF. The CDR3 DNA follows: TGTGCCAGCAGTTTATCTTCTCCCAGCTACGAGCAGTACTTC. Together with reference TRBV28 and TRBJ2-7, the CDR3 gives the full variable domain: DVKVTQSSRYLVKRTGEKVFLECVQDMDHENMFWYRQDPGLGLRLIYFSYDVKMKEKGDIPEGYSVSREKKERFSLILESASTNQTSMYLCASSLSSPSYEQYFGPGTRLTVT.